This section outlines one TCR beta chain sequence together with its context. Its antigen is still unknown. No base-level quality is on record; no much larger clone is a single base apart. The sample belongs to a study of blood T cell repertoires in COVID-19 (dated by TCRdb to about 2020). Background for the entire study: Collaborator samples came from the United States, Italy and Spain and covered acute and convalescent phases of COVID-19. The material from the prospective study consisted of cDNA or gDNA derived from T cells, B-cell-depleted T cells, or PBMCs. The samples were drawn from two sources: the first 160 participants of the ongoing ImmuneRACE study, and 1,200 or so subjects contributed by 6 global collaborators. The sample metadata nearly always contained a de-identified subject ID, COVID-19 status, age in years and sex. The repertoires were released in a freely available public database intended as a resource for research on the immune response to SARS-CoV-2. HLA class I and class II types, where available, came from metadata supplied by the sample provider rather than from assay-based typing. Deeply sampled blood TCRbeta repertoires from subjects exposed to, actively infected with, or recovered from COVID-19 were included in the dataset. General findings and caveats noted by the study authors: The quantity of clinical and demographic metadata differed by source and by participant and was supplied without curation.

The CDR3 starts with the cysteine, ends with the phenylalanine, and has 13 residues. Only the CDR3 part of the read is kept: 39 bases, read in frame from the first base. From the germline V gene (reference sequence), CDR1 is SEHNR and CDR2 is FQNEAQ. Relative to germline, V is 5 bases shorter and J is 4 bases shorter, with 10 bases between their ends. TCRbeta CDR3 regions were amplified from genomic DNA by means of the immunoSEQ Assay, a bias-controlled multiplex PCR. The study's processing was this. Nucleated cell counts per sample were estimated from amplification of reference gene primers within the assay. Sequence reads were collapsed and filtered to measure the absolute abundance of every unique TCRbeta CDR3 rearrangement. Productive Simpson clonality was computed per sample as the square root of Simpson's diversity index over productive rearrangements. TCRdb carries this immuneACCESS record with in-frame sequences only. Its versions omit some clonotypes, under half of them owing to an unresolved V gene in the studies checked, with the rest unexplained. That table gives V, J and clone size, and the DNA gave D and trimming. This sample holds some 30,000 clones; around 87% were observed only once. In total, the top ten clones hold approximately 1.5% of the sample.

The collaborating institutions used their own protocols to collect whole blood in K2EDTA tubes. Collaborator samples were shipped for TCRbeta analysis as frozen whole blood, isolated PBMCs, or DNA extracted from either sample type. Material: peripheral blood. This chain joins TRBV7-9 to TRBJ2-3; TRBD1 could be the D gene, as 5 bases match. This receptor was taken from a man aged 60-69 years with active COVID-19. Read as DNA, the sequence is TGTGCCAGCAGCGCTGGGGCCTCAGATACGCAGTATTTT. This translates into CASSAGASDTQYF.